These 10 T cell receptor beta chains share one sample of origin, sequenced in a study of CD8 T cells in Susac syndrome. 0.5 to 1 ug RNA was reverse transcribed with random hexamers. TCRdb reprocessed the immunoSEQ multiplex PCR reads with MiXCR, giving one entry per CDR3 protein. The sample has about 430,000 distinct CDR3 sequences; 75% to 90% are singletons. Sequenced sample: CD8+ T cells from PBMCs. These receptors were taken from a human donor with multiple sclerosis.

This chain links TRBV5-1 with TRBJ2-7, with no clear D. The CDR3 spans 15 residues. Looked up from germline, CDR1 is SGHRS and CDR2 is YFSETQ. V dropped 3 bases and J dropped 1 base, with 14 bases sitting between them. The CDR3 loop is CASSSDPAVSYEQYF. Here the CDR3 DNA reads TGCGCCAGCAGCTCGGACCCCGCGGTTTCCTACGAGCAGTACTTC.

The J gene is TRBJ2-1, the V gene TRBV7-2; 7 bases match TRBD1. Looked up from germline, CDR1 is SGHTA and CDR2 is FQGNSA. There are 15 residues in the CDR3. Germline trimming cut 5 bases from V and 6 bases from J; bases unmatched to any gene: 10. This CDR3 is CASSPDRDNFNEQFF. In DNA form, the CDR3 reads TGTGCCAGCAGCCCCGACAGGGACAACTTCAATGAGCAGTTCTTC.

The genes are TRBV4-1 and TRBJ2-5; 10 bases map to TRBD1. The CDR3 loop spans 16 amino acids. The germline gives CDR1 MGHRA, CDR2 YSYEKL. J gave up 5 bases and V 3 bases, and 9 bases lay outside the gene matches. The DNA for the CDR3 is TGCGCCAGCAGCCACCCTGCGACAGGGGGCGGGGAGACCCAGTACTTC. It codes for CASSHPATGGGETQYF.

The chain carries TRBV15 and TRBJ2-2, with 7 bases matching TRBD1. This CDR3 is built from 16 residues. The V gene end was trimmed by 0 bases and the J gene end by 1 base; junction bases not matched to a gene: 2. From germline, CDR1 is LNHNV and CDR2 YYDKDF (reference sequence). As DNA, the CDR3 is TGTGCCACCAGCAGAGAACGACAGGGGAACACCGGGGAGCTGTTTTTT. It codes for CATSRERQGNTGELFF.

The chain joins TRBV16 to TRBJ2-2; 10 bases map to TRBD1. The V gene end was trimmed by 2 bases and the J gene end by 4 bases; junction bases not matched to a gene: 1. CDR1 and CDR2 (germline): KGHSY, FQNENV. CDR3 length: 15 amino acids. The CDR3 here is CASSQGTGVTGELFF. CDR3 DNA sequence: TGTGCCAGCAGCCAAGGGACAGGGGTCACCGGGGAGCTGTTTTTT.

The chain couples TRBV12-3 or TRBV12-4 to TRBJ2-5, with 8 bases lining up with TRBD2. The CDR3 runs to 13 residues. The junction had 1 base not matched to a gene; V was cut back by 2 bases and J by 5 bases. This chain's CDR3 is CASSLIAGETQYF. The CDR3 DNA follows: TGTGCCAGCAGTTTAATAGCGGGGGAGACCCAGTACTTC.

The chain links TRBV7-3 to TRBJ2-1; 7 bases are a match to TRBD2. V lost 3 bases to trimming and J lost 8 bases; unmatched junction nucleotides: 10. CDR3 length: 15 residues. Germline V lookup: CDR1 SGHTA, CDR2 FQGTGA. CDR3 coding DNA: TGTGCCAGCAGCTTCTCCGGCGGGAGCGTCGATGAGCAGTTCTTC. It is translated as CASSFSGGSVDEQFF.

Ten or more counts support this clonotype. This chain links TRBV5-1 with TRBJ1-2; the D gene is possibly TRBD1 (5 bases). Germline-derived CDR1 and CDR2 are SGHRS and YFSETQ. Trimming took 0 bases from V and 0 from J, leaving 12 bases between them. The CDR3 is made up of 16 amino acids. The CDR3 here is CASSLGRGDANYGYTF. CDR3 coding DNA: TGCGCCAGCAGCTTGGGACGAGGGGACGCTAACTATGGCTACACCTTC.

The chain carries TRBV6-5 and TRBJ1-1, with a weak D call TRBD1 (5 bases). In germline, CDR1 is MNHEY, CDR2 SVGAGI. The CDR3 has 16 residues. Trimming left V 4 bases short and J 4 bases short, with 19 bases between. Written as DNA, the CDR3 is TGTGCCAGCAGTTTGACAGATATTTATGAGGGCACTGAAGCTTTCTTT. Its protein product is CASSLTDIYEGTEAFF.

V is TRBV29-1 and J is TRBJ1-2; perhaps TRBD1 as D (6 bases). The CDR3 loop spans 12 amino acids. CDR1 and CDR2 from the germline V gene are SQVTM and ANQGSEA. Trimming removed 3 bases from V and 3 bases from J, with 8 bases in between. DNA for the CDR3: TGCAGCGTTGACGGACAGTACTATGGCTACACCTTC. Residues: CSVDGQYYGYTF.